These 2 T cell receptor beta chains originate from one sample sequenced in a study of Tregs in tolerant kidney transplant recipients. The nonmyeloablative bone marrow transplants came from related graft donors, with transient mixed chimerism. Profiled with immunoSEQ multiplex PCR; TCRdb holds only in-frame clones, not every one. This sample's table has 5,300 or so clones. The sample was CD4+ T cells from blood (PBMCs), taken about 15 months after the transplant. All receptors come from a human patient who received a combined kidney and bone marrow transplant. Part of the T cell pool may stem from the graft donor.

On this clone: Coverage ceases 3 residues before the CDR3 finishes, and the germline J gene fills in the end. This sequence joins TRBV6-1 and TRBJ2-7, with D maybe TRBD2 (6 bases). Trimming removed 3 bases at V and 4 bases at J, with 16 bases between. Per the germline V gene, CDR1 is MNHNS and CDR2 is SASEGT. This CDR3 spans 15 amino acids. Partial CDR3 DNA: TGTGCCAGCAGTGAGCCTCGACTAGGGTCGTACGAG. As protein: CASSEPRLGSYE. The full CDR3 protein reads CASSEPRLGSYEQYF.

Comment on this clone: The CDR3 end falls 3 residues outside the read, so it is completed with the germline J gene. The chain carries TRBV4-1 and TRBJ2-2, with a possible D match to TRBD2 (5 bases). CDR1 and CDR2 (germline): MGHRA, YSYEKL. V gave up 2 bases and J gave up 4 bases, with 11 bases separating them. The CDR3 covers 15 residues. This chain's CDR3 is CASSQLRVGTGELFF. The part of the CDR3 DNA that was read is TGCGCCAGCAGCCAATTGAGGGTGGGCACCGGGGAG.